This T cell receptor beta chain was observed in a study of blood T cell repertoires in COVID-19. Turning to the study itself: Sites in the United States, Italy and Spain provided acute and convalescent COVID-19 samples. Nucleic acid was either cDNA or gDNA, and it came from T cells, B-cell-depleted T cells, or PBMCs.

In the authors' methods: The authors estimated nucleated cell counts from reference gene primer amplification. The method was immunoSEQ multiplex PCR; TCRdb's version includes in-frame clones alone and lacks a portion of them. V, J and clone size are taken as reported in that table, and D and trimming were inferred from the DNA itself. The sample carries around 700,000 clones, 70% to 90% recorded once. Germline loops: CDR1 SEHNR, CDR2 FQNEAQ (reference sequence). This CDR3 has 17 residues. V lost 3 bases and J lost 0, with 17 bases in between. The genes are TRBV7-9 and TRBJ1-1, with a weak D call TRBD1 (6 bases). Sequenced: peripheral blood. This receptor was identified in a woman aged 18-30 years with acute or convalescent COVID-19. CDR3: CASSFQDRRGVNTEAFF. CDR3 nucleotides: TGTGCCAGCAGCTTCCAGGACAGAAGAGGAGTGAACACTGAAGCTTTCTTT.